The present T cell receptor beta chain was sequenced within a study of blood T cell repertoires in COVID-19. Study-level background: Material from acute and convalescent COVID-19 was sourced from the United States, Italy and Spain.

Repertoires were generated with immunoSEQ multiplex PCR, while TCRdb's copy carries only in-frame clones and drops some. The table has tens of thousands of clones, 83% seen once. This CDR3 is 13 amino acids long. Germline assignment: CDR1 MDHEN and CDR2 SYDVKM. V was shortened by 2 bases and J by 7 bases, with 8 bases between the two germline ends. The TCR originated in a man aged 45-60 years with COVID-19, enrolled during active disease. The specimen was peripheral blood. The rearrangement joins TRBV28 to TRBJ2-2; maybe TRBD2 (5 bases). The CDR3 DNA reads as TGTGCCAGCAGTTTACCGGGGTACGGGGAGCTGTTTTTT. This translates into CASSLPGYGELFF.